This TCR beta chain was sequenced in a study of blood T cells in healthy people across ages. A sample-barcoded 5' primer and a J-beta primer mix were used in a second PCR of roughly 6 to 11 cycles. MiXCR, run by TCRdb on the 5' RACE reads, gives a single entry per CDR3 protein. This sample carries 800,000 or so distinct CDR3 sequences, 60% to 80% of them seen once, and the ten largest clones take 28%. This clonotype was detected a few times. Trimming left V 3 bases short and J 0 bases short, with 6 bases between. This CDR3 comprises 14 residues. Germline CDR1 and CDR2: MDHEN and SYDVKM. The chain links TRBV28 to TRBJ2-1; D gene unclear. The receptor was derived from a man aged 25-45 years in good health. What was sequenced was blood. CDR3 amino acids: CASSFMSSYNEQFF. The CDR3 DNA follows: TGTGCCAGCAGTTTTATGAGCTCCTACAATGAGCAGTTCTTC.